One and the same sample provided the 26 T cell receptor beta chains below, sequenced in a study of cytomegalovirus exposure and HLA in healthy donors. The PCR had 60 Vbeta and 13 Jbeta primers. Measured with immunoSEQ multiplex PCR; TCRdb has only the in-frame clones, and not every one. The profile covers 85,000 to 100,000 clones, with more than 75% appearing a single time and around 3.8% taken by the ten largest. Sequenced sample: PBMCs. The origin of the receptors is a woman aged 40 to 50 in good health and CMV-seronegative.

The rearrangement uses TRBV5-1 and TRBJ2-5; 10 positions agree with TRBD2. The J segment lost 4 bases and the V segment lost 6 bases, leaving 9 bases of the junction unmatched. Germline lookup yields CDR1 SGHRS and CDR2 YFSETQ. There are 15 residues in the CDR3. The CDR3 DNA sequence: TGCGCCAGCAAGAGAGCGGGGGGGCAGGTAGAGACCCAGTACTTC. This gives the protein CASKRAGGQVETQYF.

This clone was found a few times. The chain links TRBV6-6 to TRBJ1-4; D is unresolved. Germline lookup yields CDR1 MNHNY and CDR2 SVGAGI (reference sequence). The CDR3 contains 14 residues. Trimming pared 6 bases from V and 6 bases from J, leaving 14 bases between. CDR3 amino acids: CASRRMVTDEKLFF. CDR3 coding DNA: TGTGCCAGCAGGAGGATGGTGACCGATGAAAAACTGTTTTTT.

The genes are TRBV10-3 and TRBJ1-1; TRBD1 is a possible D gene (5 bases). V gave up 10 bases and J gave up 0 bases, with 18 bases separating them. The CDR3 contains 15 residues. Germline-derived CDR1 and CDR2 are ENHRY and SYGVKD. The CDR3 loop is CASNEPGIMNTEAFF. As DNA, the CDR3 is TGTGCCAGCAATGAACCAGGGATCATGAACACTGAAGCTTTCTTT.

The rearrangement joins TRBV4-3 to TRBJ2-5, with D perhaps matching TRBD2 (5 bases). This CDR3 comprises 15 residues. V lost 0 bases and J 5 bases, leaving 13 bases between the germline ends. Germline assignment: CDR1 LGHNA and CDR2 YSLEER. The CDR3 nucleotides are TGCGCCAGCAGCCAAGAATTCGGGGTCGGCGAGACCCAGTACTTC. This codes for CASSQEFGVGETQYF.

The J gene is TRBJ2-1, the V gene TRBV4-3; 7 bases line up with TRBD2. CDR1 is LGHNA, CDR2 YSLEER, per germline. J lost 6 bases, V lost 1 base, and 6 bases had no gene match. The CDR3 extends over 15 amino acids. CDR3 region: CASSQGEGWSNEQFF. In nucleotides, the CDR3 is TGCGCCAGCAGCCAAGGGGAGGGTTGGAGCAATGAGCAGTTCTTC.

This chain uses TRBV6-1 with TRBJ1-2; D ambiguous. Trimming took off 6 bases at V and 4 bases at J, with 18 bases between the two ends. The CDR3 runs 15 residues. Germline CDR1 and CDR2: MNHNS and SASEGT. The CDR3 protein is CASRVSSLRGYGYTF. CDR3 nucleotides: TGTGCCAGCAGAGTGAGCAGCCTCCGGGGCTATGGCTACACCTTC.

This chain joins TRBV2 and TRBJ1-2; 8 bases align to TRBD1. The germline V gene has CDR1 SNHLY and CDR2 FYNNEI. This CDR3 region has 14 residues. Germline trimming cut 4 bases from V and 2 bases from J; bases unmatched to any gene: 3. Written as DNA, the CDR3 is TGTGCCAGCAGTGGGGACAGGATGAACTATGGCTACACCTTC. Protein product: CASSGDRMNYGYTF.

This clone was found a few times. V gene TRBV11-3 combines with J gene TRBJ2-1; 13 bases fit TRBD2. CDR1 and CDR2 from the germline V gene are SGHNT and YENEEA. The CDR3 consists of 14 residues. After removal of 5 bases from V and 6 bases from J, the junction contained 1 base not matched to a gene. CDR3 sequence (DNA): TGTGCCAGCAGCGGGACTAGCGGGGCCAATGAGCAGTTCTTC. Translation: CASSGTSGANEQFF.

The chain has TRBV30 and TRBJ2-5, with D maybe TRBD1 (5 bases). Trimming removed 3 bases at V and 1 base at J, with 9 bases between. Germline V lookup: CDR1 GTSNPN, CDR2 SVGIG (reference sequence). This CDR3 has 13 residues. The CDR3, as DNA: TGTGCCTGGAGCGCAGGGATCCAAGAGACCCAGTACTTC. This codes for CAWSAGIQETQYF.

The chain carries TRBV6-4 and TRBJ2-1, with 10 bases aligning to TRBD2. V was clipped by 0 bases and J by 0 bases; unmatched bases: 17. CDR3 size: 22 residues. Per the germline V gene, CDR1 is MRHNA and CDR2 is SNTAGT. The CDR3 DNA is TGTGCCAGCAGTGACTCGAAGGTTGCTAGCGGGGGACCCACCCCCTCCTACAATGAGCAGTTCTTC. As protein: CASSDSKVASGGPTPSYNEQFF.

This sequence joins TRBV27 and TRBJ1-5; TRBD1 agrees at 9 bases. This CDR3 comprises 15 residues. The J segment lost 3 bases and the V segment lost 7 bases, leaving 7 bases of the junction unmatched. CDR1 is MNHEY and CDR2 is SMNVEV in the germline V gene (reference sequence). The CDR3 DNA sequence: TGTGCCAGCAAACCGGACAGGGGATACAATCAGCCCCAGCATTTT. Its translation is CASKPDRGYNQPQHF.

The chain employs TRBV6-1 and TRBJ2-1; perhaps TRBD2 as D (6 bases). Germline V gives CDR1 MNHNS, CDR2 SASEGT. This CDR3 spans 14 amino acids. V lost 5 bases to trimming and J lost 3 bases, with 11 bases between them. The chain's CDR3 is CASSSEGGYNEQFF. CDR3 coding DNA: TGTGCCAGCAGTTCGGAGGGTGGCTACAATGAGCAGTTCTTC.

The J gene is TRBJ1-6, the V gene TRBV19, with 9 nucleotides matching TRBD1. The CDR3 totals 14 residues. In germline, CDR1 is LNHDA, CDR2 SQIVND (reference sequence). With 5 bases clipped from V and 9 bases from J, the junction kept 5 bases outside the gene matches. CDR3 coding DNA: TGTGCCAGTAGTGCCGACAGGGGGTTTTCACCCCTCCACTTT. Translating gives CASSADRGFSPLHF.

The chain is built from TRBV5-1 and TRBJ2-3; a possible D gene is TRBD2 (6 bases). The V end lost 5 bases, the J end lost 0 bases, and 10 bases lay between the germline ends. The CDR3 totals 14 residues. Germline CDR1 and CDR2: SGHRS and YFSETQ. The DNA for the CDR3 is TGCGCCAGCAGATGGGGGGATAGCACAGATACGCAGTATTTT. It encodes CASRWGDSTDTQYF.

J is TRBJ1-5 and V is TRBV30; D uncertain. The CDR3 spans 15 residues. V lost 1 base and J lost 0, with 10 bases in between. The germline gives CDR1 GTSNPN, CDR2 SVGIG (reference sequence). The CDR3 here is CAWSGESYSNQPQHF. The CDR3 DNA is TGTGCCTGGAGTGGTGAGTCCTATAGCAATCAGCCCCAGCATTTT.

This clone was counted between two and nine times. The V gene is TRBV5-4, the J gene TRBJ2-1, with D perhaps matching TRBD1 (5 bases). There are 15 residues in the CDR3. Germline values: CDR1 SGHNT, CDR2 YYREEE (reference sequence). The germline V and J ends were trimmed by 4 bases and 2 bases, with 13 bases remaining between them. CDR3 coding DNA: TGTGCCAGCAGCCCCAGACAGAAAACCTACAATGAGCAGTTCTTC. It is translated as CASSPRQKTYNEQFF.

The gene calls are TRBV4-2 and TRBJ1-3; TRBD1 aligns across 8 bases. The CDR3 covers 14 residues. The junction had 7 bases not matched to a gene; V was cut back by 6 bases and J by 6 bases. From germline, CDR1 is LGHNA and CDR2 YNFKEQ. CDR3: CASSVDRGSNTIYF. The CDR3 DNA reads TGTGCCAGCAGTGTTGACAGGGGTTCAAACACCATATATTTT.

Turning to this clone: Within the sample, other DNA sequences also encode this same CDR3. The rearrangement uses TRBV7-3 and TRBJ2-2; 8 bases align to TRBD1. The germline CDR1 and CDR2 sequences are SGHTA and FQGTGA. With 5 bases clipped from V and 2 bases from J, the junction kept 4 bases outside the gene matches. The CDR3 runs to 15 residues. The CDR3 spells CASSPQGANTGELFF. CDR3 DNA: TGTGCCAGCAGCCCCCAGGGGGCTAACACCGGGGAGCTGTTTTTT. Full variable domain (missing parts from reference TRBV7-3 and TRBJ2-2): GAGVSQTPSNKVTEKGKYVELRCDPISGHTALYWYRQSLGQGPEFLIYFQGTGAADDSGLPNDRFFAVRPEGSVSTLKIQRTERGDSAVYLCASSPQGANTGELFFGEGSRLTVL.

The chain carries TRBV2 and TRBJ2-5; no definite D call. Germline lookup yields CDR1 SNHLY and CDR2 FYNNEI. The CDR3 has 12 amino acids. Trimming took 9 bases from V and 3 from J, leaving 11 bases between them. Here the CDR3 reads CASYRRKETQYF. CDR3 in DNA: TGTGCCAGTTACCGGAGAAAAGAGACCCAGTACTTC. The whole variable domain, filled in from reference TRBV2 and TRBJ2-5, reads EPEVTQTPSHQVTQMGQEVILRCVPISNHLYFYWYRQILGQKVEFLVSFYNNEISEKSEIFDDQFSVERPDGSNFTLKIRSTKLEDSAMYFCASYRRKETQYFGPGTRLLVL.

The chain's CDR3 is CATARSYEQYF. The CDR3, as DNA: TGTGCCACCGCCCGGAGCTACGAGCAGTACTTC. The genes are TRBV28 and TRBJ2-7, with no clear D. The CDR3 is made up of 11 amino acids. CDR1 is MDHEN, CDR2 SYDVKM, per germline. Trimming left V 10 bases short and J 3 bases short, with 10 bases between.

This clone was found a few times. This chain joins TRBV5-8 and TRBJ1-1; 8 bases map to TRBD1. Per the germline V gene, CDR1 is SGHTS and CDR2 is YDEGEE. The ends lost 4 bases at V and 10 bases at J; junction bases unmatched: 9. This CDR3 contains 13 residues. CDR3 residues: CASSQTGDLGAFF. CDR3 nucleotide sequence: TGTGCCAGCAGCCAGACAGGGGACTTGGGAGCTTTCTTT.

The chain is built from TRBV4-3 and TRBJ2-5, with 8 nucleotides matching TRBD2. CDR3 length: 15 residues. The V and J ends lost 2 bases and 5 bases, in that order; junction bases with no gene match: 7. The V gene's germline CDR1 is LGHNA and CDR2 YSLEER. The CDR3 protein is CASSQSRGGQETQYF. As DNA, the CDR3 is TGCGCCAGCAGCCAATCCCGGGGGGGTCAGGAGACCCAGTACTTC.

A few counts support this clone. The chain is built from TRBV5-4 and TRBJ1-3, with 7 bases that match TRBD1. With 0 bases clipped from V and 2 bases from J, the junction kept 5 bases outside the gene matches. CDR1 and CDR2 from the germline V gene are SGHNT and YYREEE (reference sequence). This CDR3 spans 16 amino acids. In DNA, the CDR3 is TGTGCCAGCAGCTTGGCGGCCGACAGGGCTGGAAACACCATATATTTT. Amino acid sequence: CASSLAADRAGNTIYF.

The CDR3 here is CASSGPDRANEQFF. DNA for the CDR3: TGTGCCAGCAGCGGACCTGACAGGGCGAATGAGCAGTTCTTC. V is TRBV9 and J is TRBJ2-1; 7 bases align to TRBD1. Looked up from germline, CDR1 is SGDLS and CDR2 is YYNGEE. V trimming: 3 bases; J trimming: 7 bases; junction bases outside the gene matches: 7. This CDR3 comprises 14 residues.

The gene calls are TRBV6-1 and TRBJ1-2, with no clear D. V gave up 7 bases and J gave up 0 bases, with 9 bases separating them. The CDR3 runs 13 residues. The V gene's germline CDR1 is MNHNS and CDR2 SASEGT. CDR3 amino acids: CASTEQPNYGYTF. The CDR3 coding sequence is TGTGCCAGCACGGAACAGCCTAACTATGGCTACACCTTC.

This chain joins TRBV7-3 and TRBJ1-2; 7 nucleotides match TRBD1. The length of the CDR3 is 15 residues. The V gene end was trimmed by 0 bases and the J gene end by 8 bases; junction bases not matched to a gene: 9. The V gene's germline CDR1 is SGHTA and CDR2 FQGTGA. CDR3 sequence (DNA): TGTGCCAGCAGCTTAACAGGGGGCGGAAACATGGGCTACACCTTC. It encodes CASSLTGGGNMGYTF.